This T cell receptor beta chain was retrieved from a study of T-cell reconstitution after alpha-beta-depleted transplantation in children. Study-level findings and limits: Counts and diversity of T cells one year after transplant came mostly from newly produced T cells. Surviving recipient T cells and intrathymic progenitors accounted for some patients' high TCRbeta diversity at day 60. Roughly two months post-transplant, alpha-beta T cells reportedly originated from several hundred graft clones that had expanded.

Unique molecular identifiers were built into the TCRbeta library. TCRdb itself ran the PCR reads through MiXCR, one entry per CDR3 protein. The data hold almost 600,000 distinct CDR3 sequences, with roughly a quarter observed a single time. Germline CDR1 is SGHVS and CDR2 is FNYEAQ. CDR3 length equals 15 residues. V trimming: 3 bases; J trimming: 8 bases; junction bases outside the gene matches: 7. This clonotype has more than one count but fewer than ten. The antigen is unknown. The clonotype comes from a boy in the first two years of life with Wiskott-Aldrich syndrome, due to receive a stem cell transplant. Sequencing was performed on PBMCs, taken before TCRalphabeta/CD19-depleted stem cell transplant. The chain recombines TRBV7-6 with TRBJ1-4; 9 nucleotides match TRBD1. The CDR3 DNA reads TGTGCCAGCAGCTTCGGGGGACAGGGAAACGAAAAACTGTTTTTT. Its translation: CASSFGGQGNEKLFF.